The 5 T cell receptor beta chains below were found in one sample sequenced in a study of T cell responses to AZD1222 COVID-19 vaccine. The table came from immunoSEQ multiplex PCR; TCRdb's copy has only in-frame clones and leaves some out. The sample has 45,000 to 60,000 clones, around nine tenths seen once. This specimen consisted of peripheral blood, obtained on day 0 of AZD1222 vaccination. The origin of the receptors is an adult in good health.

The chain links TRBV18 to TRBJ2-5; D is unclear. From germline, CDR1 is KGHSH and CDR2 LQKENI. CDR3 length: 13 amino acids. The ends were cut back, 5 bases at V and 0 bases at J, with 7 bases in the middle. The CDR3 DNA reads as TGTGCCAGCTCAAGTGGGCACCAAGAGACCCAGTACTTC. Translating it yields CASSSGHQETQYF.

The chain is built from TRBV28 and TRBJ1-3; TRBD1 aligns across 7 bases. This CDR3 comprises 15 residues. With 5 bases clipped from V and 0 bases from J, the junction kept 4 bases outside the gene matches. In germline, CDR1 is MDHEN, CDR2 SYDVKM. CDR3 loop: CASSLGQSSGNTIYF. The CDR3 nucleotides read TGTGCCAGCAGTCTGGGACAGAGCTCTGGAAACACCATATATTTT.

This sequence joins TRBV7-2 and TRBJ2-7; D call uncertain. The CDR3 extends over 12 amino acids. Germline assignment: CDR1 SGHTA and CDR2 FQGNSA. Trimming removed 5 bases from V and 2 bases from J, with 7 bases in between. CDR3: CASSVIAYEQYF. As DNA, the CDR3 is TGTGCCAGCAGCGTGATCGCCTACGAGCAGTACTTC.

The chain has TRBV7-9 and TRBJ2-3, with 10 bases aligning to TRBD2. The CDR3 loop spans 17 amino acids. CDR1 SEHNR and CDR2 FQNEAQ come from the germline V gene (reference sequence). V was clipped by 6 bases and J by 3 bases; unmatched bases: 12. The CDR3 spells CASSRTLSGGLTDTQYF. The CDR3 DNA follows: TGTGCCAGCAGTCGAACGCTTAGCGGGGGGTTGACAGATACGCAGTATTTT.

The chain is built from TRBV28 and TRBJ1-2, with TRBD1 as a possible D gene (5 bases). The CDR3 covers 14 residues. Germline loops: CDR1 MDHEN, CDR2 SYDVKM. V was shortened by 1 base and J by 3 bases, with 9 bases between the two germline ends. The CDR3 nucleotides are TGTGCCAGCAGTTTATTGGGGGGGGACTATGGCTACACCTTC. Translation gives CASSLLGGDYGYTF.